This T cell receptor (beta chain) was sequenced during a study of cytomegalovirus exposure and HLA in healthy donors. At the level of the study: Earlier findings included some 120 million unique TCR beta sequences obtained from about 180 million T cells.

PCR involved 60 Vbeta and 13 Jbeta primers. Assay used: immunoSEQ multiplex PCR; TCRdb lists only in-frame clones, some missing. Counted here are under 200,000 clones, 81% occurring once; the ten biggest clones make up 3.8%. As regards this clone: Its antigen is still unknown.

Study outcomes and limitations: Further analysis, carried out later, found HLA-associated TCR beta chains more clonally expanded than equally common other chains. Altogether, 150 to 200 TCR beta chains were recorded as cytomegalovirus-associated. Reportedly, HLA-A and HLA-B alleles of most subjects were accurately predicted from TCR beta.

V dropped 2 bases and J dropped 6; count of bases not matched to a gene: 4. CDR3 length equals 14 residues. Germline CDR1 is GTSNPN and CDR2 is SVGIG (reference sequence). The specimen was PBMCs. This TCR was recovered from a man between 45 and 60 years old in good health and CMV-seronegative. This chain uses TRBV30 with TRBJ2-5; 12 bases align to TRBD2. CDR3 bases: TGTGCCTGGAGTCCTACTAGCGGGGGGAAGACCCAGTACTTC. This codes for CAWSPTSGGKTQYF.